A single sample is the source of the 28 T cell receptor beta chains below, sequenced in a study of T-cell reconstitution after alpha-beta-depleted transplantation in children. Preparation of the TCRbeta library was carried out with unique molecular identifiers. TCRdb called the PCR reads again in MiXCR, with one record for every CDR3 protein. The table records about 980,000 distinct CDR3 sequences, about 30% of them present only once. This sample comprised PBMCs, mostly from graft donor cells, obtained 360 days after TCRalphabeta/CD19-depleted stem cell transplant. The receptors stem from a boy in the first two years of life who had a stem cell transplant for SCID, so the T cells may come from the graft donor.

In its sample, this clonotype was seen a few times. This rearrangement joins TRBV4-2 to TRBJ1-2; D perhaps matches TRBD1 (6 bases). CDR3 length: 14 amino acids. The germline V gene encodes CDR1 LGHNA and CDR2 YNFKEQ. V was clipped by 0 bases and J by 4 bases, with 9 bases between them. Written as DNA, the CDR3 is TGTGCCAGCAGCCAAGATTGGACAGCCTATGGCTACACCTTC. Translation: CASSQDWTAYGYTF.

This clonotype has more than one count but fewer than ten. V usage is TRBV3-1 and J usage is TRBJ1-1; TRBD1 aligns across 7 bases. The germline V gene has CDR1 LGHDT and CDR2 YNNKEL (reference sequence). V gave up 6 bases and J gave up 12 bases; unmatched junction bases: 7. The CDR3 length is 11 residues. In nucleotides, the CDR3 is TGTGCCAGCAGACAGGACAGGACTTCTTTCTTT. Translated: CASRQDRTSFF.

The chain combines TRBV4-1 with TRBJ1-5, with no clear D. Looked up from germline, CDR1 is MGHRA and CDR2 is YSYEKL. The CDR3 loop spans 15 amino acids. Trimming shortened V by 3 bases and J by 0 bases, and 9 bases separated the two germline ends. CDR3 DNA sequence: TGCGCCAGCAGCCAGGATGACCTTAGCAATCAGCCCCAGCATTTT. Protein product: CASSQDDLSNQPQHF.

This clonotype turned up a few times. The CDR3 DNA is TGTGCCAGCAGTTCGGACAGGGGGCAGACCGGGGAGCTGTTTTTT. It is translated as CASSSDRGQTGELFF. The chain uses TRBV6-5 and TRBJ2-2; 11 bases are shared with TRBD1. Trimming at V came to 4 bases and at J to 5 bases, leaving 3 bases not matched to a gene. The CDR3 is made up of 15 amino acids. The germline V gene has CDR1 MNHEY and CDR2 SVGAGI.

The chain employs TRBV9 and TRBJ2-1; D gene ambiguous. Germline V lookup: CDR1 SGDLS, CDR2 YYNGEE. The V end lost 2 bases, the J end lost 9 bases, and 9 bases lay between the germline ends. CDR3 length: 12 amino acids. The CDR3 coding sequence is TGTGCCAGCAGCGTGGTGGGTAGTGAGCAGTTCTTC. Amino acids: CASSVVGSEQFF. The full variable domain, in which reference TRBV9 and TRBJ2-1 provide the parts outside the CDR3, is DSGVTQTPKHLITATGQRVTLRCSPRSGDLSVYWYQQSLDQGLQFLIQYYNGEERAKGNILERFSAQQFPDLHSELNLSSLELGDSALYFCASSVVGSEQFFGPGTRLTVL.

This clonotype was seen only a few times. The gene calls are TRBV12-3 or TRBV12-4 and TRBJ1-1; no definite D call. With 5 bases removed from V and 8 bases from J, the gap between germline ends came to 15 bases. This CDR3 has 13 residues. The CDR3 region has the DNA TGTGCCAGCAGTCCCGACATGCATGAAGAAGCTTTCTTT. Protein product: CASSPDMHEEAFF.

V is TRBV12-3 or TRBV12-4 and J is TRBJ1-2, with 10 bases identical to TRBD1. The CDR3 is 16 residues long. With V trimmed by 5 bases and J by 4 bases, 10 bases remained unmatched. CDR3 protein: CASSPGTGESGYGYTF. In DNA, the CDR3 is TGTGCCAGCAGTCCCGGGACAGGGGAGAGCGGCTATGGCTACACCTTC.

The chain employs TRBV9 and TRBJ2-2; D is perhaps TRBD2 (5 bases). Germline CDR1 reads SGDLS; CDR2 reads YYNGEE. With 6 bases removed from V and 1 base from J, the gap between germline ends came to 13 bases. CDR3 length: 15 residues. The CDR3: CASTPSAGNTGELFF. In DNA, the CDR3 is TGTGCCAGCACCCCTTCGGCGGGGAACACCGGGGAGCTGTTTTTT.

The J gene is TRBJ2-2, the V gene TRBV20-1, with 8 bases matching TRBD1. J gave up 9 bases and V 6 bases, and 6 bases lay outside the gene matches. The CDR3 contains 12 residues. CDR1 and CDR2 from the germline V gene are DFQATT and SNEGSKA (reference sequence). This CDR3 is CSARGQARELFF. CDR3 nucleotide sequence: TGCAGTGCGAGGGGACAGGCCCGGGAGCTGTTTTTT.

This sequence joins TRBV5-5 and TRBJ1-6, with D maybe TRBD1 (5 bases). V dropped 0 bases and J dropped 10 bases, with 14 bases sitting between them. Looked up from germline, CDR1 is SGHKS and CDR2 is YYEKEE (reference sequence). This CDR3 is 15 amino acids long. For the CDR3, the DNA is TGTGCCAGCAGCTTGGAAACCGGGACGAGCTCACCCCTCCACTTT. Amino acids: CASSLETGTSSPLHF.

This clonotype was seen ten or more times. The junction shows a germline mismatch at one end, possibly a read error. The genes are TRBV5-1 and TRBJ2-5; 7 nucleotides agree with TRBD2. CDR1 is SGHRS and CDR2 is YFSETQ in the germline V gene. CDR3 length: 13 amino acids. Here the CDR3 reads CASSLGGQETQYF. CDR3 DNA: TGTGCCAGCAGTTTGGGGGGGCAAGAGACCCAGTACTTC.

Only a few counts were recorded for this clonotype. This chain connects TRBV20-1 to TRBJ2-7; a possible D gene is TRBD2 (5 bases). Per the germline V gene, CDR1 is DFQATT and CDR2 is SNEGSKA (reference sequence). Trimming removed 5 bases at V and 0 bases at J, with 11 bases between. The CDR3 has 13 residues. The CDR3 sequence is CSALRDYSYEQYF. CDR3 nucleotide sequence: TGCAGTGCTCTCCGAGACTACTCCTACGAGCAGTACTTC.

The chain employs TRBV12-3 or TRBV12-4 and TRBJ2-4; 11 bases agree with TRBD2. Trimming cost V 4 bases and J 9 bases; bases outside gene matches: 11. CDR3 length: 16 residues. The DNA of the CDR3 is TGTGCCAGCAGTTCTTATTTAGCGGGGGGGCTGGGCATTCAGTACTTC. Its protein product is CASSSYLAGGLGIQYF.

The rearrangement joins TRBV5-1 to TRBJ1-4; D is possibly TRBD1 (5 bases). CDR1 SGHRS and CDR2 YFSETQ come from the germline V gene. CDR3 length equals 18 residues. V was trimmed by 0 bases and J by 0 bases, leaving 15 bases between them. The CDR3 loop reads CASSLAAGVEATNEKLFF. CDR3 coding DNA: TGCGCCAGCAGCTTGGCCGCGGGGGTGGAGGCAACTAATGAAAAACTGTTTTTT.

This clonotype was observed a few times. The gene calls are TRBV7-9 and TRBJ2-1; D not resolved. Germline V gives CDR1 SEHNR, CDR2 FQNEAQ (reference sequence). V was shortened by 5 bases and J by 9 bases, with 14 bases between the two germline ends. The CDR3 has 13 residues. CDR3 residues: CASSPLGKGEQFF. Written as DNA, the CDR3 is TGTGCCAGCAGCCCCCTCGGAAAGGGTGAGCAGTTCTTC.

V usage is TRBV28 and J usage is TRBJ1-1; D is ambiguous. Trimming removed 2 bases from V and 11 bases from J, with 9 bases in between. This CDR3 has 11 residues. Per germline, CDR1 MDHEN and CDR2 SYDVKM. The CDR3 DNA sequence: TGTGCCAGCAGTTTAAATACGGGGGCTTTCTTT. It codes for CASSLNTGAFF.

This chain connects TRBV11-2 to TRBJ1-2; D unclear. Between the trimmed V and J ends, which lost 0 bases and 3 bases, there was a span of 14 bases. CDR3 length: 16 amino acids. From germline, CDR1 is SGHAT and CDR2 FQNNGV. This CDR3 is CASSLDPDPYYYGYTF. The CDR3 DNA sequence: TGTGCCAGCAGCTTAGATCCTGATCCGTACTACTATGGCTACACCTTC.

Ten or more counts support this clonotype. The V and J genes are TRBV5-1 and TRBJ2-7; 7 bases map to TRBD2. The germline gives CDR1 SGHRS, CDR2 YFSETQ. J gave up 0 bases and V 0 bases, and 6 bases lay outside the gene matches. The CDR3 consists of 16 residues. CDR3 sequence: CASSLASGAGSYEQYF. CDR3 sequence (DNA): TGCGCCAGCAGCTTGGCCAGCGGGGCCGGCTCCTACGAGCAGTACTTC.

This clonotype has just a few counts. The chain has TRBV7-8 and TRBJ2-1, with 7 bases fitting TRBD2. The CDR3 runs to 19 residues. Germline CDR1 is SGHVS and CDR2 is FQNEAQ. V trimming: 1 base; J trimming: 0 bases; junction bases outside the gene matches: 12. CDR3: CASSLGARWRGSSYNEQFF. Written as DNA, the CDR3 is TGTGCCAGCAGCTTAGGGGCCAGATGGCGGGGGAGCTCCTACAATGAGCAGTTCTTC.

This clonotype was recorded many times. J is TRBJ2-5 and V is TRBV3-1; weak D call: TRBD2 (7 bases). Trimming cost V 1 base and J 3 bases, with 12 bases left between them. Germline loops: CDR1 LGHDT, CDR2 YNNKEL (reference sequence). There are 15 residues in the CDR3. The CDR3 spells CASSQAGGPEETQYF. CDR3 nucleotide sequence: TGTGCCAGCAGCCAAGCCGGGGGGCCTGAAGAGACCCAGTACTTC.

This clonotype was counted between two and nine times. This chain joins TRBV5-1 and TRBJ2-1; D is uncertain. Germline assignment: CDR1 SGHRS and CDR2 YFSETQ. CDR3 length equals 17 residues. V was pared by 2 bases and J by 7 bases, with 22 bases between. CDR3 region: CASSFFPTGQSGNEQFF. The CDR3 DNA sequence: TGCGCCAGCAGCTTTTTCCCTACGGGTCAATCAGGAAATGAGCAGTTCTTC.

Only one count was recorded for this clonotype. This chain connects TRBV25-1 to TRBJ2-5, with 9 nucleotides matching TRBD2. With 3 bases clipped from V and 5 bases from J, the junction kept 4 bases outside the gene matches. From germline, CDR1 is MGHDK and CDR2 SYGVNS. This CDR3 is built from 14 residues. In DNA, the CDR3 is TGTGCCAGCAGTGACCTAGCGGGGTTGGAGACCCAGTACTTC. It specifies CASSDLAGLETQYF.

Only one count was recorded for this clonotype. The chain carries TRBV5-1 and TRBJ1-2; 7 positions agree with TRBD1. The length of the CDR3 is 15 residues. V shed 3 bases and J 2 bases; nucleotides not matched to a gene: 7. The germline V gene has CDR1 SGHRS and CDR2 YFSETQ. The CDR3 nucleotides read TGCGCCAGCAGCTCGGCGGGACAGACAAACTATGGCTACACCTTC. Protein: CASSSAGQTNYGYTF.

This rearrangement joins TRBV7-2 to TRBJ2-1; D perhaps matches TRBD1 (5 bases). The CDR3 extends over 15 amino acids. Deletions cut 5 bases from V and 6 bases from J, with 17 bases between. Germline-derived CDR1 and CDR2 are SGHTA and FQGNSA. The CDR3 here is CASSQSSGAFNEQFF. The CDR3 bases are TGTGCCAGCAGCCAAAGCAGTGGGGCTTTCAATGAGCAGTTCTTC.

This clonotype was recorded a few times. The V gene is TRBV6-6, the J gene TRBJ1-4; unclear D gene. Germline CDR1 reads MNHNY; CDR2 reads SVGAGI (reference sequence). This CDR3 comprises 12 residues. V was clipped by 0 bases and J by 8 bases, with 4 bases between them. CDR3 sequence (DNA): TGTGCCAGCAGTTACTCGGCGGAAAAACTGTTTTTT. It translates to CASSYSAEKLFF.

This clonotype was recorded a few times. This chain links TRBV11-2 with TRBJ1-1; possible D gene TRBD1, 6 bases. The V and J ends lost 6 bases and 1 base respectively, with 12 bases between them. Germline V CDR1 and CDR2: SGHAT, FQNNGV. The CDR3 has 14 residues. The CDR3 nucleotides read TGTGCCAGCAGGAGGGGGGTTACGAACACTGAAGCTTTCTTT. Translation: CASRRGVTNTEAFF.

V usage is TRBV20-1 and J usage is TRBJ2-7; perhaps TRBD2 as D (7 bases). The CDR3 length is 15 residues. In germline, CDR1 is DFQATT, CDR2 SNEGSKA (reference sequence). V was pared by 2 bases and J by 4 bases, with 18 bases between. The CDR3 region is CSARPIGGPPYEQYF. The CDR3 bases are TGCAGTGCTAGACCTATCGGGGGGCCCCCATACGAGCAGTACTTC.

In its sample, this clonotype was seen a few times. V and J are TRBV29-1 and TRBJ2-1; the D is unclear. Per germline, CDR1 SQVTM and CDR2 ANQGSEA. Trimming left V 0 bases short and J 8 bases short, with 17 bases between. This CDR3 region has 15 residues. The CDR3: CSVEDCKRTEDEQFF. The CDR3, as DNA: TGCAGCGTTGAAGATTGTAAGCGAACCGAGGATGAGCAGTTCTTC.